This T cell receptor beta chain was sequenced for a study of CD8+ T cells in alopecia areata. Overall study findings and caveats: The study found TCR sharing across patients less clear than in mice, possibly for HLA reasons. Significant decreases in scalp clonality and expanded CD8+ clones followed tofacitinib treatment.

Germline V gene data show CDR1 as LNHNV and CDR2 as YYDKDF (reference sequence). V was shortened by 3 bases and J by 5 bases, with 8 bases between the two germline ends. The CDR3 is made up of 13 amino acids. Regarding treatment: oral pan-JAK inhibitor, 5-10 mg twice daily. In its sample, this clone was seen once. Its specificity is unknown. As the sequencing template, cDNA was produced by extracting RNA and reverse transcribing it. The table came from immunoSEQ multiplex PCR; TCRdb's copy has only in-frame clones and leaves some out. The sample yields about 190,000 clones, just under 65% seen once. The sequencing used CD4+ T cells sorted from blood, collected at roughly week 49, from a patient treated with tofacitinib. The clonotype originates from a human donor with alopecia areata. The chain recombines TRBV15 with TRBJ1-5; D is possibly TRBD1 (6 bases). This CDR3 reads CATSSGQYQPQHF. In DNA form, the CDR3 reads TGTGCCACCAGCAGCGGACAGTATCAGCCCCAGCATTTT.